The T cell receptor (beta chain) under discussion was sequenced for a study of OX40 agonist ivuxolimab in advanced cancers. Generated by immunoSEQ multiplex PCR, the TCRdb table keeps only in-frame clones and is missing some. Here the sample spans 48,000 or so clones, around 94% being singletons. This clone was recorded once. This CDR3 has 15 amino acids. Germline CDR1 reads SGHAT; CDR2 reads FQNNGV. With 3 bases clipped from V and 5 bases from J, the junction kept 5 bases outside the gene matches. The chain employs TRBV11-2 and TRBJ2-5; 11 nucleotides agree with TRBD1. Sample: CD4+ or CD8+ T cells sorted from blood, taken in a trial of the OX40 agonist ivuxolimab. The clonotype was recovered from an adult with an advanced solid tumor such as melanoma, head and neck, liver or kidney cancer. The CDR3 is CASSFGQGARETQYF. CDR3 in DNA: TGTGCCAGCAGCTTCGGACAGGGGGCGCGGGAGACCCAGTACTTC. The complete variable domain, with remaining parts taken from reference TRBV11-2 and TRBJ2-5, reads EAGVAQSPRYKIIEKRQSVAFWCNPISGHATLYWYQQILGQGPKLLIQFQNNGVVDDSQLPKDRFSAERLKGVDSTLKIQPAKLEDSAVYLCASSFGQGARETQYFGPGTRLLVL.